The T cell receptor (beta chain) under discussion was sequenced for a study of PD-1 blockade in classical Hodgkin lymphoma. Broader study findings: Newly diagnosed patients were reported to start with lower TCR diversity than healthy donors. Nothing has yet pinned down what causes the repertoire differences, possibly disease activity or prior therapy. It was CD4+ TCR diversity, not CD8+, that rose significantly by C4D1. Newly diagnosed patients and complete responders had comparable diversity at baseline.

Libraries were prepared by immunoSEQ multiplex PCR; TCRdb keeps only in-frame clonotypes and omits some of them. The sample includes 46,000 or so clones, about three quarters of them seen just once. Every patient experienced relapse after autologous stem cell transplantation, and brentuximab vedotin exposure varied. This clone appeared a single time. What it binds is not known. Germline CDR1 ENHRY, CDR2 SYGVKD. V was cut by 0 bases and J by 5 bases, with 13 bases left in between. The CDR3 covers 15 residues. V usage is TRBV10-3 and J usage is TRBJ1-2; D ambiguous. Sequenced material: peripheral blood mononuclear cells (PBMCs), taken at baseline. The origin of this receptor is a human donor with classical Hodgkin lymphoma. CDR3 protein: CAISESGETVYGYTF. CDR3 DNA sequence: TGTGCCATCAGTGAGTCGGGAGAAACGGTTTATGGCTACACCTTC.